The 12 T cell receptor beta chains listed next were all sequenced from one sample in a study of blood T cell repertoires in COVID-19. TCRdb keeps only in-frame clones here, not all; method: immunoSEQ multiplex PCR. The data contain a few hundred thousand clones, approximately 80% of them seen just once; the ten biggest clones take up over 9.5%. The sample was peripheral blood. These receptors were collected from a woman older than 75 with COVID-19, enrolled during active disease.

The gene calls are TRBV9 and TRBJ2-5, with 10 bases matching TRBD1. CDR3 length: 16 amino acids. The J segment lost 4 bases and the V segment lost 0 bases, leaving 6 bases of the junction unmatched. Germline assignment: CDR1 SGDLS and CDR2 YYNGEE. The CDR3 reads CASSVGDRGLRETQYF. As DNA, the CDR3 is TGTGCCAGCAGCGTAGGTGACAGGGGGCTAAGAGAGACCCAGTACTTC.

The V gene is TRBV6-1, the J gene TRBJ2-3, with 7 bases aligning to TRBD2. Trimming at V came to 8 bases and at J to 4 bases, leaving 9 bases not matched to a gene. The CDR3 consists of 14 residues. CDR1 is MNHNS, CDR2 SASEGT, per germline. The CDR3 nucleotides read TGTGCCAGCTGGGGGGGGAGTTTGGCAGATACGCAGTATTTT. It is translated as CASWGGSLADTQYF.

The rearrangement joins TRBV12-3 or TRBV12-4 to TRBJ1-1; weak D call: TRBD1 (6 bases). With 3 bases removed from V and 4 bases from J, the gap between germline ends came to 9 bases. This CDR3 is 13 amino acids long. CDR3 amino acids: CASSLGHVTEAFF. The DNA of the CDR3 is TGTGCCAGCAGTTTGGGACATGTCACTGAAGCTTTCTTT.

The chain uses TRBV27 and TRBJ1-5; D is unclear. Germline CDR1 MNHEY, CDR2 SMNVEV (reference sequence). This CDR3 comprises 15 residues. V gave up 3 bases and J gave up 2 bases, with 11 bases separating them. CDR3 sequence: CASSLSHPRNQPQHF. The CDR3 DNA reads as TGTGCCAGCAGTTTGAGTCACCCTCGCAATCAGCCCCAGCATTTT.

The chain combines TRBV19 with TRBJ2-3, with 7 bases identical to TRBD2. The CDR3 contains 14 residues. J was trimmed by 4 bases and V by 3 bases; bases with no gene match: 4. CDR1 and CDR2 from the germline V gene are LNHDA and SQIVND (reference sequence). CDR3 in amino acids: CASSISSGPDTQYF. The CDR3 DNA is TGTGCCAGTAGTATCAGTAGCGGGCCAGATACGCAGTATTTT.

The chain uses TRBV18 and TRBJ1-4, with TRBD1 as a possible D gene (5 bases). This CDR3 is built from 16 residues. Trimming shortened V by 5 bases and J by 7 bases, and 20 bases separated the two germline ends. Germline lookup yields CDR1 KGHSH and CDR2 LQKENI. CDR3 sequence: CASSTGSQGGTEKLFF. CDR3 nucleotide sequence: TGTGCCAGCTCAACCGGGAGCCAGGGTGGAACTGAAAAACTGTTTTTT.

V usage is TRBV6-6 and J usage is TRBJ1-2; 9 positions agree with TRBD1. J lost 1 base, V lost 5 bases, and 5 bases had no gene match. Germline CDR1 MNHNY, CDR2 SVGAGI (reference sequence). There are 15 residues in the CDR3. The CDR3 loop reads CASSRGQGGNYGYTF. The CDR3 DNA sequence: TGTGCCAGCAGTCGGGGACAGGGAGGTAACTATGGCTACACCTTC.

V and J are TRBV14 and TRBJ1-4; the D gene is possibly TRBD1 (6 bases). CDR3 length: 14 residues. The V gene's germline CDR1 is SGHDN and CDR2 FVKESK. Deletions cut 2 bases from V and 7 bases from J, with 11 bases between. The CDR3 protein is CASSQQGQVEKLFF. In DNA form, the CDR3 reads TGTGCCAGCAGCCAACAGGGGCAGGTTGAAAAACTGTTTTTT.

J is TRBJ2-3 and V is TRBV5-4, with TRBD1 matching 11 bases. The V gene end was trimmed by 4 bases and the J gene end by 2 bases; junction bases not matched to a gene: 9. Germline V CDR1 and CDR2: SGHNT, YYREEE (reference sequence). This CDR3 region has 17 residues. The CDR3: CASSLPRGQGATDTQYF. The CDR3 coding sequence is TGTGCCAGCAGCCTACCACGAGGACAGGGGGCCACAGATACGCAGTATTTT. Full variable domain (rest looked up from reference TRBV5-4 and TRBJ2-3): ETGVTQSPTHLIKTRGQQVTLRCSSQSGHNTVSWYQQALGQGPQFIFQYYREEENGRGNFPPRFSGLQFPNYSSELNVNALELDDSALYLCASSLPRGQGATDTQYFGPGTRLTVL.

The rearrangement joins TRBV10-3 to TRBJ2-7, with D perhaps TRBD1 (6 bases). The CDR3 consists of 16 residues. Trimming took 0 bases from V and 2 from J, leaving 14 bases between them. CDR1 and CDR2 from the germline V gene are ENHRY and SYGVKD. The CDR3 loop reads CAISESSTGMAYEQYF. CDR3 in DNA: TGTGCCATCAGTGAGTCCTCTACAGGGATGGCCTACGAGCAGTACTTC.

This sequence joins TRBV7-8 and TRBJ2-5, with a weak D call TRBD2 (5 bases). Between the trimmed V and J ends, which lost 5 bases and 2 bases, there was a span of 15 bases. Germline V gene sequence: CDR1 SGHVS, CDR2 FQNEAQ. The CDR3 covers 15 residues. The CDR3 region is CASSRGREGQETQYF. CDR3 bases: TGTGCCAGCAGCAGAGGACGGGAAGGGCAAGAGACCCAGTACTTC.

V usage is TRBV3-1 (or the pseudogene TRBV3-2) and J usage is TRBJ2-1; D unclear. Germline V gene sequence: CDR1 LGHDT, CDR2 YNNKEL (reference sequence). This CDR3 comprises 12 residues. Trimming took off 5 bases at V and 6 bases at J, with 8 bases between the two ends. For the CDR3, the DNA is TGTGCCAGCAGCACGGTGCTCAATGAGCAGTTCTTC. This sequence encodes CASSTVLNEQFF.